This T cell receptor (beta chain) was profiled in a study of response to subunit inactivated influenza vaccine. Study results and caveats: The authors offered the suggestion that each seasonal influenza vaccination recruits few new T cells.

TCRdb recomputed calls from the RT-PCR reads with MiXCR, one row per CDR3 protein. The sample has 550,000 to 800,000 distinct CDR3 sequences; 15% to 18% are singletons. As regards this clonotype: Its antigen is unidentified.

This sequence originates from a man aged 50-59 years who received an inactivated influenza vaccine. This sample comprised PBMCs from blood, obtained less than 13 days after vaccination.

The CDR3 spells CASHGQGGNQPQHF. The CDR3 nucleotides are TGTGCCAGCCATGGTCAGGGCGGCAATCAGCCCCAGCATTTT. The gene calls are TRBV6-2 or TRBV6-3 and TRBJ1-5; D might be TRBD1 (5 bases). Germline V gene sequence: CDR1 MNHEY, CDR2 SVGEGT. Trimming cost V 8 bases and J 2 bases, with 13 bases left between them. There are 14 residues in the CDR3.